A single sample gave rise to the 25 T cell receptor beta chains below, sequenced in a study of T cells in women clearing cervical HPV infection. The method was immunoSEQ multiplex PCR; TCRdb's version includes in-frame clones alone and lacks a portion of them. The table counts tens of thousands of clones; approximately 0.98% lies in the top ten. Sequencing input: blood buffy coat. The receptors derive from a woman between 18 and 70 years old with a cervical HPV16 infection that either progressed to CIN3+ or cleared (not recorded which).

Worth noting for this clone: The read comes to an end 3 residues before the CDR3 does, leaving the germline J gene to fill in the end. The chain has TRBV5-6 and TRBJ1-2; D gene uncertain. This CDR3 comprises 14 residues. Germline V gene sequence: CDR1 SGHDT, CDR2 YYEEEE. Partial CDR3 DNA: TGTGCCAGCAGCTTTCGCCCGGGCGACTACGAC. It encodes CASSFRPGDYD. The full CDR3 reads CASSFRPGDYDYTF.

The CDR3 DNA, read in part, is TGTGCCAGCAGTGACCCCTTTTCCCGACTGCAGGGGAGAAACAATGAG. Amino acid sequence: CASSDPFSRLQGRNNE. The entire CDR3 protein reads CASSDPFSRLQGRNNEQFF. The chain recombines TRBV6-4 with TRBJ2-1; TRBD1 might be the D (6 bases). The read gets to within 3 residues of the CDR3 end, and the germline J gene fills in the rest. The CDR3 sequence is 19 residues long. Germline CDR1 is MRHNA and CDR2 is SNTAGT. V shed 2 bases and J shed 5 bases, with 25 bases lying between them.

The covered CDR3 bases are TGCGCCAGCACATCAGGGACTTGGAATGAG. It encodes CASTSGTWNE. From start to end, the CDR3 is CASTSGTWNEQFF. This chain connects TRBV5-1 to TRBJ2-1; possibly TRBD2 for D (6 bases). Sequencing ends 3 residues short of the CDR3 end; the germline J gene provides the rest. Germline V lookup: CDR1 SGHRS, CDR2 YFSETQ. Trimming took off 6 bases at V and 7 bases at J, with 14 bases between the two ends. The CDR3 runs 13 residues.

Regarding this clone: The read terminates 3 residues before the CDR3 end, so the remaining end is supplied by the germline J gene. This rearrangement joins TRBV5-1 to TRBJ2-5, with D possibly being TRBD1 (5 bases). Germline V gene lookup returns CDR1 SGHRS and CDR2 YFSETQ. This CDR3 comprises 14 residues. V lost 0 bases and J 3 bases, leaving 9 bases between the germline ends. This CDR3 is CASSLGQGKETQYF. The covered CDR3 bases are TGCGCCAGCAGCTTGGGGCAGGGAAAAGAGACC.

With respect to this clone: The read is 3 residues too short to cover the CDR3 end, so that end is filled in from the germline J gene. The V call is TRBV7-2, the J call TRBJ2-1; D is possibly TRBD2 (5 bases). Germline CDR1 reads SGHTA; CDR2 reads FQGNSA. Trimming stripped 3 bases from V and 7 bases from J, with 10 bases between. The CDR3 spans 13 residues. Incomplete CDR3 DNA: TGTGCCAGCAGCTTTGGCCTAGCAAATGAG. This codes for CASSFGLANE. The complete CDR3 sequence is CASSFGLANEQFF.

With regard to this clone: From the germline J gene comes the end of the CDR3, since the read stops 3 residues before it. The chain carries TRBV7-8 and TRBJ2-2, with 8 positions matching TRBD1. The CDR3 spans 16 residues. CDR1 SGHVS and CDR2 FQNEAQ come from the germline V gene. With V trimmed by 3 bases and J by 2 bases, 5 bases remained unmatched. CDR3 DNA (partial): TGTGCCAGCAGCTTGTACTCAGGGGGCAACACCGGGGAG. The encoded protein is CASSLYSGGNTGE. The full CDR3 protein is CASSLYSGGNTGELFF.

A word on this clone: Read coverage stops 3 residues before the CDR3 terminus; the germline J gene supplies the remainder. The rearrangement links TRBV2 to TRBJ2-4; D ambiguous. The CDR3 contains 13 residues. CDR1 is SNHLY and CDR2 is FYNNEI in the germline V gene. The CDR3 sequence is CASSETGSYGQYF. The covered CDR3 bases are TGTGCCAGCAGTGAGACGGGTTCCTATGGT.

In the case of this clone: The CDR3 end lies 3 residues beyond the end of the read and is filled in from the germline J gene. The V call is TRBV18, the J call TRBJ2-3; 9 positions agree with TRBD1. The CDR3 runs to 18 residues. Germline CDR1 and CDR2: KGHSH and LQKENI. Partial CDR3 DNA: TGTGCCAGCTCACCTCCCATTACACAGGGGGCGAGCAATCAGCCG. Translating it yields CASSPPITQGASNQP. The complete CDR3 sequence is CASSPPITQGASNQPQYF.

About this clone itself: A junction end diverges from the germline sequence, so it may reflect a read error. The CDR3 end lies 3 residues beyond the end of the read and is filled in from the germline J gene. The same CDR3 can be traced to other DNA sequences in this sample. This sequence joins TRBV7-6 and TRBJ1-3, with D perhaps TRBD1 (6 bases). CDR1 and CDR2 from the germline V gene are SGHVS and FNYEAQ. The CDR3 runs 15 residues. CDR3 loop: CASSLRQGLGNTIYF. Partial CDR3 DNA: TGTGCCAGCAGCTTAAGGCAGGGGCTTGGAAACACG.

With respect to this clone: The read gets to within 3 residues of the CDR3 end, and the germline J gene fills in the rest. This chain joins TRBV2 and TRBJ1-5; D is ambiguous. With 3 bases removed from V and 7 bases from J, the gap between germline ends came to 4 bases. Germline V gene lookup returns CDR1 SNHLY and CDR2 FYNNEI. The CDR3 contains 11 residues. Incomplete CDR3 DNA: TGTGCCAGCAGTGACCCGCAGCCC. The encoded protein is CASSDPQP. The full CDR3 protein reads CASSDPQPQHF.

As concerns this clone: The read finishes 3 residues shy of the CDR3 end, and the germline J gene is used to complete it. V and J are TRBV19 and TRBJ1-2; 7 bases match TRBD1. Germline CDR1 LNHDA, CDR2 SQIVND (reference sequence). The V and J ends lost 1 base and 1 base, in that order; junction bases with no gene match: 3. The CDR3 totals 15 residues. The CDR3: CASSIGQGFNYGYTF. The covered CDR3 bases are TGTGCCAGTAGTATAGGACAGGGCTTTAACTATGGC.

Turning to this clone: The read ends 3 residues before the CDR3 terminus; that terminus is restored from the germline J gene. V and J are TRBV12-3 or TRBV12-4 and TRBJ2-7; possible D gene TRBD1, 6 bases. This CDR3 contains 14 residues. The V gene lost 6 bases and the J gene lost 2 bases, with 14 bases spanning the gap. Partial CDR3 DNA: TGTGCCAGCAGCGGTAGGACAGCGACCTACGAG. Encoded protein: CASSGRTATYE. The complete CDR3 sequence is CASSGRTATYEQYF.

As to this clone: The CDR3 end lies 3 residues beyond the end of the read and is filled in from the germline J gene. This chain links TRBV5-1 with TRBJ2-7; D ambiguous. The germline V gene has CDR1 SGHRS and CDR2 YFSETQ. This CDR3 is 15 amino acids long. V shed 3 bases and J shed 5 bases, with 18 bases lying between them. The CDR3 bases that were read are TGCGCCAGCAGCTCACGGCTCCCAGGTACAGACGAG. Translating it yields CASSSRLPGTDE. The whole CDR3 region reads CASSSRLPGTDEQYF.

Comment on this clone: The DNA ends 3 residues before the CDR3 does, and the rest of the CDR3 is filled in from the germline J gene. The chain couples TRBV7-9 to TRBJ2-1, with D perhaps TRBD1 (7 bases). The CDR3 spans 14 residues. The V end was cut by 3 bases, the J end by 4 bases, with 10 bases between. The V gene's germline CDR1 is SEHNR and CDR2 FQNEAQ (reference sequence). The chain's CDR3 is CASSLTGRYNEQFF. CDR3 DNA, as far as it was read: TGTGCCAGCAGCTTGACAGGGAGGTACAATGAG.

In regard to this clone: Sequencing ends 3 residues short of the CDR3 end; the germline J gene provides the rest. The gene calls are TRBV20-1 and TRBJ2-6; no reliable D call. The CDR3 length is 14 residues. The V and J ends lost 3 bases and 0 bases respectively, with 6 bases between them. The germline V gene has CDR1 DFQATT and CDR2 SNEGSKA (reference sequence). The sequenced CDR3 bases are TGCAGTGCTAGCCCCAGCTCTGGGGCCAACGTC. This encodes CSASPSSGANV. The complete CDR3 reads CSASPSSGANVLTF.

About this clone: The sequenced fragment ends 3 residues before the CDR3 boundary, so the rest is inferred from the germline J gene. V and J are TRBV28 and TRBJ2-4; TRBD1 is a possible D gene (5 bases). This CDR3 has 12 amino acids. Per germline, CDR1 MDHEN and CDR2 SYDVKM. V lost 2 bases to trimming and J lost 6 bases, with 5 bases between them. CDR3 DNA (partial): TGTGCCAGCAGTTTAGACAGAAACATT. It is translated as CASSLDRNI. The entire CDR3 is CASSLDRNIQYF. Based on the CDR3 plus reference TRBV28 and TRBJ2-4, the full variable domain is DVKVTQSSRYLVKRTGEKVFLECVQDMDHENMFWYRQDPGLGLRLIYFSYDVKMKEKGDIPEGYSVSREKKERFSLILESASTNQTSMYLCASSLDRNIQYFGAGTRLSVL.

With regard to this clone: The read falls 3 residues short of the CDR3 end, and the missing part is taken from the germline J gene. The chain joins TRBV10-3 to TRBJ2-1; 11 positions match TRBD1. Germline V gene data show CDR1 as ENHRY and CDR2 as SYGVKD. The length of the CDR3 is 18 residues. With 5 bases clipped from V and 1 base from J, the junction kept 10 bases outside the gene matches. CDR3 region: CAISRTPGQGGSYNEQFF. Partial CDR3 DNA: TGTGCCATCAGTAGAACTCCGGGACAGGGGGGTTCCTACAATGAG.

A note on this clone: The read is 3 residues too short to cover the CDR3 end, so that end is filled in from the germline J gene. J is TRBJ2-2 and V is TRBV12-3 or TRBV12-4, with unresolved D. V shed 5 bases and J shed 3 bases, with 4 bases lying between them. The CDR3 covers 12 residues. CDR3 sequence reads: CASSRDTGELFF. CDR3 bases read: TGTGCCAGCAGTCGCGACACCGGGGAG.

With regard to this clone: The read ends 3 residues shy of where the CDR3 ends; the end is completed using the germline J gene. The genes are TRBV10-2 and TRBJ1-5; possible D gene TRBD1, 5 bases. V shed 8 bases and J shed 0 bases, with 8 bases lying between them. Germline assignment: CDR1 WSHSY and CDR2 SAAADI. CDR3 length: 13 amino acids. Here the CDR3 reads CASGGDSNQPQHF. Partial CDR3 DNA: TGCGCCAGCGGAGGGGATAGCAATCAGCCC.

In regard to this clone: The read is 3 residues too short to cover the CDR3 end, so that end is filled in from the germline J gene. This chain uses TRBV5-1 with TRBJ2-6, with a tentative D call TRBD1 (6 bases). Deletions cut 2 bases from V and 0 bases from J, with 12 bases between. In germline, CDR1 is SGHRS, CDR2 YFSETQ. The CDR3 is 17 amino acids. CDR3 DNA, as far as it was read: TGCGCCAGCAGCTTAACAGGGTTACGCTCTGGGGCCAACGTC. Its protein is CASSLTGLRSGANV. The entire CDR3 protein is CASSLTGLRSGANVLTF.

Points on this clone: Sequencing ends 3 residues short of the CDR3 end; the germline J gene provides the rest. The V and J genes are TRBV29-1 and TRBJ2-7; D perhaps matches TRBD1 (6 bases). Trimming removed 7 bases at V and 2 bases at J, with 9 bases between. The CDR3 covers 11 residues. The germline V gene encodes CDR1 SQVTM and CDR2 ANQGSEA. The part of the CDR3 DNA that was read is TGCAGCGGGACAGTAGCCTACGAG. The encoded protein is CSGTVAYE. Given in full, the CDR3 is CSGTVAYEQYF.

As to this clone: The CDR3 end falls 3 residues outside the read, so it is completed with the germline J gene. The gene calls are TRBV2 and TRBJ1-5; no firm D call. V shed 4 bases and J shed 1 base, with 14 bases lying between them. Looked up from germline, CDR1 is SNHLY and CDR2 is FYNNEI. This CDR3 comprises 16 residues. CDR3 protein: CASSVAVRGSNQPQHF. CDR3 DNA, as far as it was read: TGTGCCAGCAGTGTCGCAGTACGGGGAAGCAATCAGCCC.

Of note for this clone: The read terminates 3 residues ahead of where the CDR3 ends, so the germline J gene completes it. The chain joins TRBV20-1 to TRBJ1-6, with D perhaps matching TRBD1 (5 bases). Trimming removed 4 bases at V and 7 bases at J, with 17 bases between. The CDR3 loop spans 15 amino acids. Germline-derived CDR1 and CDR2 are DFQATT and SNEGSKA (reference sequence). CDR3 amino acids: CSAKDLTGENSPLHF. CDR3 DNA, as far as it was read: TGCAGTGCTAAAGATCTAACAGGAGAGAATTCACCC.

With respect to this clone: From the germline J gene comes the end of the CDR3, since the read stops 3 residues before it. The chain joins TRBV27 to TRBJ2-7; no definite D call. V lost 2 bases, J lost 2 bases, and 7 bases lay in between. The germline V gene encodes CDR1 MNHEY and CDR2 SMNVEV (reference sequence). The CDR3 covers 13 residues. The part of the CDR3 DNA that was read is TGTGCCAGCAGTTTAACAGAAACCTACGAG. It translates to CASSLTETYE. In full, the CDR3 is CASSLTETYEQYF.

As concerns this clone: The read terminates 3 residues before the CDR3 end, so the remaining end is supplied by the germline J gene. This chain joins TRBV6-2 or TRBV6-3 and TRBJ1-6; 8 nucleotides align to TRBD1. V trimming: 7 bases; J trimming: 10 bases; junction bases outside the gene matches: 12. CDR1 is MNHEY, CDR2 SVGEGT, per germline. The CDR3 covers 15 residues. CDR3 loop: CASTDTGDRGSPLHF. The part of the CDR3 DNA that was read is TGTGCCAGCACCGACACAGGAGACAGGGGATCACCC.